This entry features one TCR beta chain sequence. This sample stems from a study of blood T cell repertoires in COVID-19. The CDR3 covers 15 residues. Germline values: CDR1 LGHNT, CDR2 FRNRAP. With 0 bases clipped from V and 2 bases from J, the junction kept 3 bases outside the gene matches. As originally analysed: Cell counts per sample came from amplifying reference gene primers. Using immunoSEQ multiplex PCR, the repertoire was profiled, and TCRdb retains in-frame clones only, with some absent. V and J calls and clone size are given by that table; D and trimming were obtained from the DNA. The sample comprises about 60,000 clones, around 82% of which are singletons, and roughly 6% rests with the top ten.

This clonotype was obtained from a human donor in a cohort sampled during active COVID-19. The V gene is TRBV12-5, the J gene TRBJ1-2; 7 nucleotides line up with TRBD1. Sequenced input: peripheral blood. This CDR3 reads CASGLVYRGNYGYTF. CDR3 bases: TGTGCTAGTGGTTTGGTGTACAGGGGCAACTATGGCTACACCTTC.